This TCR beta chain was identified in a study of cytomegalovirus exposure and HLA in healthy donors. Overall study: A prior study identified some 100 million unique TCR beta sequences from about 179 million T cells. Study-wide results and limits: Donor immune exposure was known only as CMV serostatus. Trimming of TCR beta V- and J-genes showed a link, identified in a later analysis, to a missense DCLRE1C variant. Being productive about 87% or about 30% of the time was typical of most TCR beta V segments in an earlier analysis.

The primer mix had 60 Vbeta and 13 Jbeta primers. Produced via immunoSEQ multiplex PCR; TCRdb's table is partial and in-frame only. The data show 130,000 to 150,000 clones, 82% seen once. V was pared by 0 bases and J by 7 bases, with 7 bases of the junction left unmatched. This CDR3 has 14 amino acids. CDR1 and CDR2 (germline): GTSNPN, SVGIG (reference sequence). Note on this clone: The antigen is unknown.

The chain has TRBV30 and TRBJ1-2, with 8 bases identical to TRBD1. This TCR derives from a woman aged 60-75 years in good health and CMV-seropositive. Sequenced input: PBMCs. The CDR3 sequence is CAWSVRDRWSGYTF. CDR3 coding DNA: TGTGCCTGGAGTGTAAGGGACAGGTGGAGTGGCTACACCTTC.